This T cell receptor beta chain was documented in a study of T cell responses to AZD1222 COVID-19 vaccine. Broader study findings: Repertoires were obtained solely post-peak T cell response.

Germline V gives CDR1 KGHDR, CDR2 SFDVKD. The ends were cut back, 2 bases at V and 8 bases at J, with 11 bases in the middle. The CDR3 spans 13 residues. This table comes from immunoSEQ multiplex PCR, and its TCRdb copy is limited to in-frame clones, with some not included. The data hold around 29,000 clones, with over 85% observed a single time. This clone was counted once. No antigen is known for it. The gene calls are TRBV24-1 and TRBJ1-2; unclear D gene. Sequencing was performed on peripheral blood, taken on day 0 of AZD1222 vaccination. The TCR comes from an adult in good health. DNA for the CDR3: TGTGCCACCAGTGATTCCTGGAGTTGGGGCTACACCTTC. It is translated as CATSDSWSWGYTF.